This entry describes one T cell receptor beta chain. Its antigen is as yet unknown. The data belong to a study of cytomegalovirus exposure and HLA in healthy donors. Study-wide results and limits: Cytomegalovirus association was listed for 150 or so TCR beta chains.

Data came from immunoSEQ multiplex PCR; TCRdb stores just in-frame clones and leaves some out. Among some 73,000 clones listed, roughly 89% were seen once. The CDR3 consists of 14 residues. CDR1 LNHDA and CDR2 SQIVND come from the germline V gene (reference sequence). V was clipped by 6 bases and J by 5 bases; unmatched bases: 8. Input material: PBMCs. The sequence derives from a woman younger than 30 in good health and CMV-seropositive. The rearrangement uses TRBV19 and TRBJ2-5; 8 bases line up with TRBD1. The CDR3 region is CASRLDRGGETQYF. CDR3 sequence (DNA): TGTGCCAGTAGACTTGACAGGGGAGGCGAGACCCAGTACTTC.